These 22 T cell receptor beta chains were sequenced from one sample in a study of T cell responses to AZD1222 COVID-19 vaccine. TCRdb keeps only in-frame clones here, not all; method: immunoSEQ multiplex PCR. Of more than 85,000 clones listed, roughly 91% are singletons. This material consisted of peripheral blood, taken on day 0 of AZD1222 vaccination. Receptor source: an adult in good health.

The chain uses TRBV7-3 and TRBJ1-1, with 9 bases lining up with TRBD1. This CDR3 has 14 amino acids. J lost 2 bases, V lost 5 bases, and 3 bases had no gene match. CDR1 is SGHTA and CDR2 is FQGTGA in the germline V gene. CDR3 bases: TGTGCCAGCAGCCCGGGACAGGGAAACACTGAAGCTTTCTTT. Its protein is CASSPGQGNTEAFF. The complete variable domain, with remaining parts taken from reference TRBV7-3 and TRBJ1-1, reads GAGVSQTPSNKVTEKGKYVELRCDPISGHTALYWYRQSLGQGPEFLIYFQGTGAADDSGLPNDRFFAVRPEGSVSTLKIQRTERGDSAVYLCASSPGQGNTEAFFGQGTRLTVV.

J is TRBJ1-1 and V is TRBV28; tentatively, D is TRBD1 (5 bases). Trimming removed 5 bases from V and 4 bases from J, with 11 bases in between. CDR3 length: 13 residues. Germline V lookup: CDR1 MDHEN, CDR2 SYDVKM. The DNA for the CDR3 is TGTGCCAGCAGTCATCAGAGGGGCACTGAAGCTTTCTTT. It translates to CASSHQRGTEAFF. Full variable domain (remainder filled in from reference TRBV28 and TRBJ1-1): DVKVTQSSRYLVKRTGEKVFLECVQDMDHENMFWYRQDPGLGLRLIYFSYDVKMKEKGDIPEGYSVSREKKERFSLILESASTNQTSMYLCASSHQRGTEAFFGQGTRLTVV.

The chain recombines TRBV11-2 with TRBJ1-6; D is possibly TRBD1 (6 bases). The CDR3 spans 14 residues. The germline V gene has CDR1 SGHAT and CDR2 FQNNGV. The V end lost 0 bases, the J end lost 15 bases, and 15 bases lay between the germline ends. CDR3 coding DNA: TGTGCCAGCAGCTTAGATCGACAGGACAGACGCCTCCACTTT. Encoded protein: CASSLDRQDRRLHF.

This sequence joins TRBV5-1 and TRBJ2-3; D is uncertain. Looked up from germline, CDR1 is SGHRS and CDR2 is YFSETQ. The length of the CDR3 is 15 residues. Trimming took off 0 bases at V and 3 bases at J, with 11 bases between the two ends. The CDR3 loop reads CASSLVGGLTDTQYF. CDR3 nucleotides: TGCGCCAGCAGCTTGGTCGGCGGATTGACAGATACGCAGTATTTT.

This sequence joins TRBV28 and TRBJ2-1; TRBD2 agrees at 7 bases. Germline V gene data show CDR1 as MDHEN and CDR2 as SYDVKM. Trimming at V came to 5 bases and at J to 8 bases, leaving 12 bases not matched to a gene. The CDR3 contains 15 residues. This CDR3 is CASSPASGGWYEQFF. CDR3 coding DNA: TGTGCCAGCAGTCCCGCTAGCGGAGGGTGGTATGAGCAGTTCTTC.

V usage is TRBV21-1 and J usage is TRBJ2-5; TRBD1 is taken as the D call from the table, unchecked against the DNA. TRBV21-1 is described as a pseudogene. The CDR3 length is 14 residues. The CDR3 loop reads CASSTDRGQETQYF. The CDR3 DNA reads TGTGCCAGCAGCACGGACAGGGGCCAAGAGACCCAGTACTTC.

This clone was found once. The CDR3 reads CASSIDSGGSYEQYF. The CDR3 DNA follows: TGTGCCAGTAGTATAGATTCCGGGGGTTCCTACGAGCAGTACTTC. V is TRBV19 and J is TRBJ2-7; D is perhaps TRBD2 (6 bases). CDR1 and CDR2 (germline): LNHDA, SQIVND (reference sequence). Trimming pared 0 bases from V and 1 base from J, leaving 10 bases between. The CDR3 is 15 residues long.

The chain links TRBV9 to TRBJ2-3; tentatively, D is TRBD1 (5 bases). From germline, CDR1 is SGDLS and CDR2 YYNGEE. Deletions cut 4 bases from V and 0 bases from J, with 12 bases between. CDR3 length equals 15 residues. The CDR3 here is CASSPQGASTDTQYF. The CDR3 region has the DNA TGTGCCAGCAGCCCTCAAGGGGCTAGCACAGATACGCAGTATTTT.

The rearrangement joins TRBV7-6 to TRBJ2-5, with TRBD2 matching over 9 bases. The trim removed 2 bases at V and 3 bases at J, leaving 10 bases unmatched. The CDR3 has 17 residues. CDR1 and CDR2 from the germline V gene are SGHVS and FNYEAQ. Here the CDR3 DNA reads TGTGCCAGCAGCTTAAACGGCGGGAGGGTGGGGAAAGAGACCCAGTACTTC. Amino acids: CASSLNGGRVGKETQYF. Full variable domain (outside the CDR3, taken from reference TRBV7-6 and TRBJ2-5): GAGVSQSPRYKVTKRGQDVALRCDPISGHVSLYWYRQALGQGPEFLTYFNYEAQQDKSGLPNDRFSAERPEGSISTLTIQRTEQRDSAMYRCASSLNGGRVGKETQYFGPGTRLLVL.

This chain connects TRBV13 to TRBJ2-2, with D hard to call. The CDR3 spans 18 residues. The ends were cut back, 4 bases at V and 6 bases at J, with 24 bases in the middle. Germline V gives CDR1 PRHDT, CDR2 FYEKMQ (reference sequence). CDR3 loop: CASSSTSTHERRSGELFF. As DNA, the CDR3 is TGTGCCAGCAGCTCCACATCGACCCACGAACGAAGATCCGGGGAGCTGTTTTTT.

V usage is TRBV6-5 and J usage is TRBJ2-5, with 10 bases that match TRBD1. This CDR3 spans 14 amino acids. Germline loops: CDR1 MNHEY, CDR2 SVGAGI. The V gene end was trimmed by 4 bases and the J gene end by 5 bases; junction bases not matched to a gene: 4. CDR3 sequence (DNA): TGTGCCAGCAGTTCGGGGACAGGGGCGGAGACCCAGTACTTC. This translates into CASSSGTGAETQYF.

The chain links TRBV28 to TRBJ1-1; D is uncertain. CDR1 is MDHEN, CDR2 SYDVKM, per germline. The germline V and J ends were trimmed by 8 bases and 0 bases, with 10 bases remaining between them. This CDR3 is 13 amino acids long. CDR3 nucleotides: TGTGCCAGCTGCGACGGGCTGAACACTGAAGCTTTCTTT. Translated, it gives CASCDGLNTEAFF. The variable domain in full, with the rest retrieved from reference TRBV28 and TRBJ1-1, is DVKVTQSSRYLVKRTGEKVFLECVQDMDHENMFWYRQDPGLGLRLIYFSYDVKMKEKGDIPEGYSVSREKKERFSLILESASTNQTSMYLCASCDGLNTEAFFGQGTRLTVV.

The V gene is TRBV3-1 (or the pseudogene TRBV3-2), the J gene TRBJ1-3; D is unresolved. CDR1 and CDR2 from the germline V gene are LGHDT and YNNKEL (reference sequence). The CDR3 extends over 14 amino acids. Trimming stripped 2 bases from V and 4 bases from J, with 9 bases between. CDR3 region: CASSQTGKGNTIYF. As DNA, the CDR3 is TGTGCCAGCAGCCAAACGGGGAAAGGAAACACCATATATTTT.

The rearrangement uses TRBV28 and TRBJ2-7, with 10 bases fitting TRBD2. Germline V lookup: CDR1 MDHEN, CDR2 SYDVKM. The CDR3 has 15 amino acids. Germline trimming cut 5 bases from V and 0 bases from J; bases unmatched to any gene: 4. CDR3 nucleotide sequence: TGTGCCAGCAGTCCCGGGACTAGCGCCTCCTACGAGCAGTACTTC. This codes for CASSPGTSASYEQYF.

The chain uses TRBV6-5 and TRBJ2-7; 9 positions agree with TRBD1. CDR1 is MNHEY, CDR2 SVGAGI, per germline. CDR3 length equals 16 residues. V lost 4 bases, J lost 9 bases, and 16 bases stayed unmatched. CDR3 region: CASSSQTGTGITGQYF. The CDR3 DNA is TGTGCCAGCAGTTCACAGACCGGGACAGGGATTACGGGGCAGTACTTC.

The chain has TRBV24-1 and TRBJ2-7; 8 bases are shared with TRBD1. From germline, CDR1 is KGHDR and CDR2 SFDVKD. The ends lost 11 bases at V and 3 bases at J; junction bases unmatched: 11. This CDR3 is built from 14 residues. CDR3 sequence reads: CAISAGGGHYEQYF. For the CDR3, the DNA is TGTGCCATCTCCGCAGGGGGCGGACACTACGAGCAGTACTTC.

The CDR3 sequence is CASSGTTRYEQYF. The DNA for the CDR3 is TGTGCCAGCAGCGGGACAACCCGCTACGAGCAGTACTTC. This rearrangement joins TRBV6-9 to TRBJ2-7; a weak D match, TRBD1 (6 bases). Germline V gene data show CDR1 as MNHGY and CDR2 as SVAAGI. V gave up 6 bases and J gave up 3 bases, with 12 bases separating them. The CDR3 totals 13 residues.

This clone appeared a single time. The rearrangement links TRBV6-1 to TRBJ2-1, with 7 nucleotides matching TRBD1. The junction had 14 bases not matched to a gene; V was cut back by 3 bases and J by 6 bases. Germline V lookup: CDR1 MNHNS, CDR2 SASEGT. This CDR3 is built from 17 residues. This CDR3 reads CASSEGVGDSPFNEQFF. DNA for the CDR3: TGTGCCAGCAGTGAGGGGGTAGGGGACAGCCCCTTCAATGAGCAGTTCTTC.

The V and J genes are TRBV6-5 and TRBJ1-2, with D unresolved. Germline CDR1 and CDR2: MNHEY and SVGAGI. CDR3 length: 13 amino acids. The germline V and J ends were trimmed by 7 bases and 6 bases, with 15 bases remaining between them. The CDR3 protein is CASTGGRVDGYTF. The DNA of the CDR3 is TGTGCCAGCACGGGAGGAAGAGTTGATGGCTACACCTTC.

This chain uses TRBV7-2 with TRBJ2-7; D assignment may be TRBD1 or TRBD2 (6 bases each). With 1 base removed from V and 0 bases from J, the gap between germline ends came to 13 bases. The CDR3 has 16 residues. CDR1 is SGHTA and CDR2 is FQGNSA in the germline V gene. The DNA of the CDR3 is TGTGCCAGCAGCTTAGGGCCCAGGGGAGGCTCCTACGAGCAGTACTTC. Protein: CASSLGPRGGSYEQYF.

The chain combines TRBV11-2 with TRBJ2-5, with 9 bases fitting TRBD2. V lost 0 bases and J lost 9; bases outside the gene matches: 2. The germline gives CDR1 SGHAT, CDR2 FQNNGV. The CDR3 has 13 residues. This CDR3 reads CASSLDSGSPQYF. CDR3 in DNA: TGTGCCAGCAGCTTAGATAGCGGGAGTCCCCAGTACTTC.

This chain links TRBV5-4 with TRBJ2-7; D tentatively fits TRBD1 or TRBD2 (5 bases each). CDR1 is SGHNT and CDR2 is YYREEE in the germline V gene (reference sequence). With 4 bases removed from V and 6 bases from J, the gap between germline ends came to 23 bases. CDR3 size: 16 residues. As DNA, the CDR3 is TGTGCCAGCAGCCGAGGGTCCTTAGAGGGGCTAGGCGAGCAGTACTTC. Amino acids: CASSRGSLEGLGEQYF. Looking up the rest from reference TRBV5-4 and TRBJ2-7 gives the full variable domain: ETGVTQSPTHLIKTRGQQVTLRCSSQSGHNTVSWYQQALGQGPQFIFQYYREEENGRGNFPPRFSGLQFPNYSSELNVNALELDDSALYLCASSRGSLEGLGEQYFGPGTRLTVT.